This T cell receptor (beta chain) was recorded in a study of spatial heterogeneity in lung cancer. Turning to the study itself: Detected sequences consistently included more beta-chain ones than alpha-chain ones.

Study-level results: Tumor mutation counts were tracked by expanded intratumoral alpha and beta TCR counts.

J lost 13 bases, V lost 5 bases, and 3 bases had no gene match. Germline CDR1 DFQATT, CDR2 SNEGSKA (reference sequence). The CDR3 loop spans 10 amino acids. In this sample, this clonotype turned up many times. Its antigen is as yet unknown. Time point in this sample: sample taken at primary tumor resection. TCRdb itself ran the 5' RACE reads through MiXCR, one entry per CDR3 protein. Of over 10,000 distinct CDR3 sequences in the sample, 4.5% to 6% were seen once. The chain uses TRBV20-1 and TRBJ2-3; TRBD1 matches at 10 bases. This TCR came from a female donor with early-stage non-small cell lung cancer. The sample here was lung tumor tissue, taken at surgery. CDR3: CSASGTGEYF. The CDR3, as DNA: TGCAGTGCTTCCGGGACAGGGGAGTATTTT.